The 29 T cell receptor beta chains presented below share a single source sample, sequenced in a study of cytomegalovirus exposure and HLA in healthy donors. TCRdb's table, derived via immunoSEQ multiplex PCR, lists solely in-frame clones and lacks some. The top ten clones hold nearly 0.7% of a sample with tens of thousands of clones, 85% to 95% of them seen once. Material for sequencing was PBMCs. These TCRs come from a woman aged 18-29 years in good health and CMV-seronegative.

This clone has only one observation. The V gene is TRBV2, the J gene TRBJ2-2, with 10 bases lining up with TRBD1. Trimming took 10 bases from V and 5 from J; bases not matched to a gene: 7. CDR3 length: 14 residues. CDR1 and CDR2 (germline): SNHLY, FYNNEI. CDR3 in DNA: TGTGCCACTCGACAGGGGGCGAGAACCGGGGAGCTGTTTTTT. As protein: CATRQGARTGELFF.

The CDR3, as DNA: TGTGCCAGCAGTTTTAGGGGGAGCAATCAGCCCCAGCATTTT. It codes for CASSFRGSNQPQHF. This chain connects TRBV27 to TRBJ1-5; maybe TRBD1 (6 bases). Germline CDR1 and CDR2: MNHEY and SMNVEV (reference sequence). The V gene lost 3 bases and the J gene lost 1 base, with 7 bases spanning the gap. This CDR3 contains 14 residues.

The chain combines TRBV14 with TRBJ2-2; the D gene is possibly TRBD1 (6 bases). CDR1 SGHDN and CDR2 FVKESK come from the germline V gene. Trimming cost V 4 bases and J 4 bases, with 13 bases left between them. The CDR3 sequence is 15 residues long. CDR3 residues: CASSLHLGGTGELFF. The CDR3, as DNA: TGTGCCAGCAGCCTGCACCTAGGGGGCACCGGGGAGCTGTTTTTT. The entire variable domain, with the rest obtained from reference TRBV14 and TRBJ2-2, is as follows: EAGVTQFPSHSVIEKGQTVTLRCDPISGHDNLYWYRRVMGKEIKFLLHFVKESKQDESGMPNNRFLAERTGGTYSTLKVQPAELEDSGVYFCASSLHLGGTGELFFGEGSRLTVL.

This clone appeared a single time. The CDR3 loop is CATSGTGTGETNEKLFF. In DNA, the CDR3 is TGTGCCACCAGCGGAACCGGGACAGGGGAAACTAATGAAAAACTGTTTTTT. The rearrangement joins TRBV15 to TRBJ1-4, with 10 positions matching TRBD1. The V segment lost 5 bases and the J segment 1 base; nucleotides outside the gene matches: 7. CDR1 LNHNV and CDR2 YYDKDF come from the germline V gene (reference sequence). The length of the CDR3 is 17 residues.

This rearrangement joins TRBV6-1 to TRBJ1-1; no reliable D call. CDR3 length: 13 residues. The V end lost 4 bases, the J end lost 1 base, and 7 bases lay between the germline ends. Germline V gene data show CDR1 as MNHNS and CDR2 as SASEGT. The CDR3 sequence: CASSVEANTEAFF. CDR3 nucleotides: TGTGCCAGCAGTGTAGAGGCGAACACTGAAGCTTTCTTT.

The rearrangement joins TRBV7-9 to TRBJ1-2; 8 bases line up with TRBD1. Germline values: CDR1 SEHNR, CDR2 FQNEAQ (reference sequence). V lost 8 bases, J lost 5 bases, and 10 bases stayed unmatched. This CDR3 contains 14 residues. The CDR3 sequence: CASLPRDRSYGYTF. CDR3 in DNA: TGTGCCAGCCTTCCCAGGGACAGGTCGTATGGCTACACCTTC. Variable domain in full (rest from reference TRBV7-9 and TRBJ1-2): DTGVSQNPRHKITKRGQNVTFRCDPISEHNRLYWYRQTLGQGPEFLTYFQNEAQLEKSRLLSDRFSAERPKGSFSTLEIQRTEQGDSAMYLCASLPRDRSYGYTFGSGTRLTVV.

The chain has TRBV6-1 and TRBJ1-2; no definite D call. V gave up 7 bases and J gave up 5 bases, with 14 bases separating them. CDR1 MNHNS and CDR2 SASEGT come from the germline V gene. The CDR3 is 13 amino acids. The CDR3: CASINPRGYGYTF. DNA for the CDR3: TGTGCCAGCATCAATCCCCGAGGGTATGGCTACACCTTC.

The chain uses TRBV27 and TRBJ1-3; D is uncertain. Germline V CDR1 and CDR2: MNHEY, SMNVEV (reference sequence). This CDR3 region has 16 residues. Trimming removed 2 bases from V and 0 bases from J, with 11 bases in between. DNA of the CDR3: TGTGCCAGCAGTTTAGGTGGGAGACTCTCTGGAAACACCATATATTTT. Protein product: CASSLGGRLSGNTIYF.

The CDR3: CASSELTLGGQPQHF. For the CDR3, the DNA is TGCGCCAGCAGTGAGCTCACCTTGGGAGGCCAGCCCCAGCATTTT. The J gene is TRBJ1-5, the V gene TRBV10-2, with no clear D. The CDR3 sequence is 15 residues long. Between the trimmed V and J ends, which lost 2 bases and 7 bases, there was a span of 15 bases. The V gene's germline CDR1 is WSHSY and CDR2 SAAADI.

The J gene is TRBJ2-5, the V gene TRBV6-1; 8 nucleotides line up with TRBD2. With V trimmed by 4 bases and J by 4 bases, 5 bases remained unmatched. The CDR3 contains 14 residues. Germline loops: CDR1 MNHNS, CDR2 SASEGT. CDR3 sequence: CASSVGGGSETQYF. The CDR3 coding sequence is TGTGCCAGCAGTGTGGGCGGGGGGTCAGAGACCCAGTACTTC.

The J gene is TRBJ2-7, the V gene TRBV6-6; D possibly corresponds to TRBD2 (5 bases). The CDR3 loop spans 12 amino acids. The germline V gene has CDR1 MNHNY and CDR2 SVGAGI (reference sequence). Trimming left V 6 bases short and J 9 bases short, with 15 bases between. CDR3 sequence (DNA): TGTGCCAGCAGCCAACAGACTACCGGGCAGTACTTC. The encoded protein is CASSQQTTGQYF.

The chain's CDR3 is CSASRSYEQYF. CDR3 nucleotide sequence: TGCAGTGCTAGCAGGTCCTACGAGCAGTACTTC. This chain uses TRBV20-1 with TRBJ2-7, with no clear D. Germline V lookup: CDR1 DFQATT, CDR2 SNEGSKA (reference sequence). Trimming pared 3 bases from V and 1 base from J, leaving 4 bases between. The CDR3 length is 11 residues.

V gene TRBV7-9 combines with J gene TRBJ1-4, with 7 bases matching TRBD1. J was trimmed by 4 bases and V by 1 base; bases with no gene match: 3. Germline-derived CDR1 and CDR2 are SEHNR and FQNEAQ (reference sequence). The CDR3 consists of 15 residues. The CDR3 nucleotides read TGTGCCAGCAGCTTAGGGGGACAGATTAATGAAAAACTGTTTTTT. It translates to CASSLGGQINEKLFF.

V usage is TRBV6-4 and J usage is TRBJ2-1; 8 nucleotides match TRBD2. The CDR3 spans 15 residues. J lost 8 bases, V lost 4 bases, and 10 bases had no gene match. The germline V gene has CDR1 MRHNA and CDR2 SNTAGT. CDR3 protein: CASSVVKAGVDEQFF. The CDR3 DNA reads TGTGCCAGCAGTGTGGTTAAAGCGGGAGTAGATGAGCAGTTCTTC.

The chain recombines TRBV6-5 with TRBJ2-6, with a tentative D call TRBD1 (5 bases). Germline V gene sequence: CDR1 MNHEY, CDR2 SVGAGI. The CDR3 sequence is 15 residues long. Trimming took 4 bases from V and 1 from J, leaving 8 bases between them. The CDR3 is CASSSTASGANVLTF. The DNA for the CDR3 is TGTGCCAGCAGTTCGACAGCTTCTGGGGCCAACGTCCTGACTTTC.

The chain links TRBV5-1 to TRBJ2-7; 7 bases agree with TRBD1. After removal of 0 bases from V and 0 bases from J, the junction contained 12 bases not matched to a gene. Germline V gives CDR1 SGHRS, CDR2 YFSETQ. The CDR3 has 18 amino acids. The CDR3 region has the DNA TGCGCCAGCAGCTTGGTTGCCCGACGACAGGGTCCCTCCTACGAGCAGTACTTC. This codes for CASSLVARRQGPSYEQYF.

The chain links TRBV29-1 to TRBJ2-7, with 12 bases lining up with TRBD1. Germline V CDR1 and CDR2: SQVTM, ANQGSEA. Unmatched junction bases numbered 14, after V lost 4 bases and J lost 7 bases. The length of the CDR3 is 16 residues. The CDR3 DNA reads TGCAGCGTTGGGAGGGACAGGGGGCCAGGAGCAGCTGAGCAGTACTTC. This encodes CSVGRDRGPGAAEQYF.

This rearrangement joins TRBV28 to TRBJ2-1; D is possibly TRBD2 (6 bases). V lost 3 bases and J lost 9, with 12 bases in between. CDR1 and CDR2 (germline): MDHEN, SYDVKM. CDR3 length: 13 amino acids. CDR3 coding DNA: TGTGCCAGCAGTTTTCTCCAGGAGGGTGAGCAGTTCTTC. Amino acid sequence: CASSFLQEGEQFF.

The chain couples TRBV7-9 to TRBJ2-5; D might be TRBD1 (5 bases). The V end lost 8 bases, the J end lost 0 bases, and 16 bases lay between the germline ends. CDR3 length equals 15 residues. Germline-derived CDR1 and CDR2 are SEHNR and FQNEAQ (reference sequence). The CDR3 DNA is TGTGCCAGCTCATCACAGGCGGAGTACCAAGAGACCCAGTACTTC. Translation gives CASSSQAEYQETQYF. Supplemented by reference TRBV7-9 and TRBJ2-5, the full variable domain reads DTGVSQNPRHKITKRGQNVTFRCDPISEHNRLYWYRQTLGQGPEFLTYFQNEAQLEKSRLLSDRFSAERPKGSFSTLEIQRTEQGDSAMYLCASSSQAEYQETQYFGPGTRLLVL.

The chain employs TRBV18 and TRBJ2-2, with TRBD2 matching 11 bases. Trimming took 0 bases from V and 0 from J; bases not matched to a gene: 3. In germline, CDR1 is KGHSH, CDR2 LQKENI. The CDR3 length is 18 residues. The CDR3 DNA reads as TGTGCCAGCTCACCACCGCCTAGCGGGGGGACGAACACCGGGGAGCTGTTTTTT. Its translation is CASSPPPSGGTNTGELFF.

The genes are TRBV9 and TRBJ2-7; TRBD1 matches 9 bases. The trim removed 3 bases at V and 5 bases at J, leaving 3 bases unmatched. The germline V gene encodes CDR1 SGDLS and CDR2 YYNGEE. CDR3 length equals 13 residues. CDR3 sequence reads: CASSAGTGNEQYF. CDR3 nucleotides: TGTGCCAGCAGCGCAGGGACAGGGAACGAGCAGTACTTC.

The rearrangement uses TRBV9 and TRBJ2-2; 9 nucleotides align to TRBD1. CDR1 and CDR2 (germline): SGDLS, YYNGEE. The CDR3 spans 14 residues. Germline trimming cut 4 bases from V and 4 bases from J; bases unmatched to any gene: 2. CDR3 in amino acids: CASSPGQGTGELFF. CDR3 coding DNA: TGTGCCAGCAGCCCGGGACAGGGCACCGGGGAGCTGTTTTTT.

This clone has a single count. This chain connects TRBV7-2 to TRBJ2-3; 14 positions match TRBD2. V lost 2 bases and J lost 2; bases outside the gene matches: 9. The CDR3 extends over 19 amino acids. The germline gives CDR1 SGHTA, CDR2 FQGNSA. CDR3 coding DNA: TGTGCCAGCAGCTTAAGGACTAGCGGGGGGCCCTACTCCACAGATACGCAGTATTTT. Its translation is CASSLRTSGGPYSTDTQYF.

The genes are TRBV6-5 and TRBJ1-2, with D perhaps TRBD1 (6 bases). With 6 bases removed from V and 2 bases from J, the gap between germline ends came to 16 bases. Germline CDR1 reads MNHEY; CDR2 reads SVGAGI. The length of the CDR3 is 15 residues. DNA for the CDR3: TGTGCCAGCAGCTCCACTGGACAGCCGAACTATGGCTACACCTTC. Protein: CASSSTGQPNYGYTF.

This clone has a handful of counts. Other DNA sequences in the same sample also yield this CDR3. The V gene is TRBV4-3, the J gene TRBJ2-7, with 10 nucleotides matching TRBD1. Germline CDR1 LGHNA, CDR2 YSLEER. The CDR3 has 16 residues. V lost 3 bases, J lost 4 bases, and 9 bases stayed unmatched. Here the CDR3 reads CASSHSGTGELYEQYF. The CDR3 DNA sequence: TGCGCCAGCAGCCATTCCGGGACAGGGGAGTTATACGAGCAGTACTTC.

The chain uses TRBV27 and TRBJ2-5, with 7 bases aligning to TRBD2. Trimming took 6 bases from V and 4 from J; bases not matched to a gene: 8. The CDR3 has 14 amino acids. Germline V lookup: CDR1 MNHEY, CDR2 SMNVEV (reference sequence). The DNA for the CDR3 is TGTGCCAGCAGCTTTAATGGACTAGGAGAGACCCAGTACTTC. Protein product: CASSFNGLGETQYF.

The rearrangement uses TRBV7-2 and TRBJ2-3; D is uncertain. V was cut by 1 base and J by 1 base, with 3 bases left in between. The germline gives CDR1 SGHTA, CDR2 FQGNSA. The CDR3 covers 13 residues. The chain's CDR3 is CASSLVGTDTQYF. CDR3 nucleotide sequence: TGTGCCAGCAGCTTAGTCGGCACAGATACGCAGTATTTT.

This chain links TRBV6-5 with TRBJ1-1; D gene uncertain. This CDR3 comprises 14 residues. Deletions cut 2 bases from V and 0 bases from J, with 7 bases between. The germline CDR1 and CDR2 sequences are MNHEY and SVGAGI. CDR3: CASSYAQVNTEAFF. The DNA of the CDR3 is TGTGCCAGCAGTTACGCCCAGGTGAACACTGAAGCTTTCTTT.

In nucleotides, the CDR3 is TGTGCCAGCAGTTTGGGCCCGAGACAGGGCTACAATGAGCAGTTCTTC. Protein sequence: CASSLGPRQGYNEQFF. The chain has TRBV27 and TRBJ2-1; 7 bases agree with TRBD1. Germline CDR1 and CDR2: MNHEY and SMNVEV (reference sequence). This CDR3 contains 16 residues. V was clipped by 3 bases and J by 3 bases; unmatched bases: 8.